What follows are 14 T cell receptor beta chains derived from one specimen sequenced in a study of blood T cell repertoires in COVID-19. Profiling relied on immunoSEQ multiplex PCR, and the TCRdb table lists in-frame clones only, not all of them. Of a few hundred thousand clones in the sample, 75% to 90% were seen once. The sequenced sample was PBMCs or T cells enriched from blood (not recorded which). The source is a woman younger than 30 who had recovered from COVID-19.

This clone occurred a few times. V and J are TRBV11-3 and TRBJ1-2; D may be TRBD1 (5 bases). The CDR3 is made up of 14 amino acids. V was shortened by 3 bases and J by 2 bases, with 10 bases between the two germline ends. Looked up from germline, CDR1 is SGHNT and CDR2 is YENEEA. CDR3 coding DNA: TGTGCCAGCAGCTTGGGGGGGGGAAACTATGGCTACACCTTC. Its protein product is CASSLGGGNYGYTF.

The rearrangement links TRBV5-6 to TRBJ1-1, with TRBD1 identical over 7 bases. Trimming took 3 bases from V and 5 from J; bases not matched to a gene: 7. CDR1 and CDR2 from the germline V gene are SGHDT and YYEEEE. There are 14 residues in the CDR3. CDR3 residues: CASSWDRRGTEAFF. DNA for the CDR3: TGTGCCAGCAGCTGGGACAGAAGGGGGACTGAAGCTTTCTTT.

A note on this clone: Relative to the germline gene, one junction end is altered; a read error may explain this. V usage is TRBV5-1 and J usage is TRBJ1-4; possibly TRBD1 for D (6 bases). Germline-derived CDR1 and CDR2 are SGHRS and YFSETQ. CDR3 size: 15 residues. The CDR3 DNA reads TGCGCCAGCAGCCGAACCGGGACAACGAATGAAAAACTGTTTTTT. The encoded protein is CASSRTGTTNEKLFF.

This rearrangement joins TRBV28 to TRBJ1-2; D is possibly TRBD1 (6 bases). This CDR3 has 15 amino acids. From germline, CDR1 is MDHEN and CDR2 SYDVKM. Trimming took 3 bases from V and 3 from J, leaving 14 bases between them. DNA for the CDR3: TGTGCCAGCAGTTTCAATACCAGGGGTGACTATGGCTACACCTTC. Amino acids: CASSFNTRGDYGYTF.

The genes are TRBV6-5 and TRBJ2-5; possibly TRBD2 for D (5 bases). CDR1 is MNHEY, CDR2 SVGAGI, per germline. This CDR3 comprises 15 residues. Trimming removed 0 bases from V and 5 bases from J, with 13 bases in between. The CDR3 loop reads CASSYSSGSGETQYF. The CDR3 region has the DNA TGTGCCAGCAGTTACTCGAGTGGGTCGGGGGAGACCCAGTACTTC.

This chain uses TRBV12-5 with TRBJ1-1; TRBD1 matches at 8 bases. Per the germline V gene, CDR1 is LGHNT and CDR2 is FRNRAP. V lost 5 bases, J lost 4 bases, and 3 bases stayed unmatched. CDR3 length: 13 residues. The CDR3 region is CASGPGGGTEAFF. For the CDR3, the DNA is TGTGCTAGTGGTCCAGGGGGCGGCACTGAAGCTTTCTTT.

The rearrangement links TRBV28 to TRBJ2-5; possibly TRBD1 for D (5 bases). Germline assignment: CDR1 MDHEN and CDR2 SYDVKM. The CDR3 is 14 amino acids. Trimming pared 0 bases from V and 0 bases from J, leaving 5 bases between. The CDR3 region is CASSLWDNQETQYF. The DNA of the CDR3 is TGTGCCAGCAGTTTATGGGACAACCAAGAGACCCAGTACTTC. The variable domain in full, completed from reference TRBV28 and TRBJ2-5, reads DVKVTQSSRYLVKRTGEKVFLECVQDMDHENMFWYRQDPGLGLRLIYFSYDVKMKEKGDIPEGYSVSREKKERFSLILESASTNQTSMYLCASSLWDNQETQYFGPGTRLLVL.

The V and J genes are TRBV6-1 and TRBJ2-7; tentatively, D is TRBD1 (6 bases). CDR3 length equals 19 residues. V shed 0 bases and J shed 2 bases, with 23 bases lying between them. Germline CDR1 reads MNHNS; CDR2 reads SASEGT. The CDR3 DNA follows: TGTGCCAGCAGTGAAGCACTACCTTTTACCGGGACAAAAGCCTACGAGCAGTACTTC. It yields the protein CASSEALPFTGTKAYEQYF.

This chain connects TRBV11-2 to TRBJ2-2; D perhaps matches TRBD2 (5 bases). The CDR3 extends over 14 amino acids. The V and J ends lost 5 bases and 4 bases respectively, with 11 bases between them. Per germline, CDR1 SGHAT and CDR2 FQNNGV. The CDR3 loop is CASSPVAGTGELFF. The CDR3 DNA reads as TGTGCCAGCAGCCCGGTGGCGGGCACCGGGGAGCTGTTTTTT.

The chain uses TRBV27 and TRBJ1-2, with D possibly being TRBD1 (6 bases). Trimming removed 1 base at V and 6 bases at J, with 12 bases between. Looked up from germline, CDR1 is MNHEY and CDR2 is SMNVEV (reference sequence). The length of the CDR3 is 14 residues. CDR3 DNA sequence: TGTGCCAGCAGTTTATTGGGGGCCCCTAATGGCTACACCTTC. Amino acid sequence: CASSLLGAPNGYTF.

This rearrangement joins TRBV27 to TRBJ2-7, with D possibly being TRBD2 (6 bases). Per the germline V gene, CDR1 is MNHEY and CDR2 is SMNVEV (reference sequence). There are 16 residues in the CDR3. Between the trimmed V and J ends, which lost 5 bases and 3 bases, there was a span of 20 bases. The CDR3 coding sequence is TGTGCCAGCAGTCCTGCTGGGGGACTCTCCGGCTACGAGCAGTACTTC. It codes for CASSPAGGLSGYEQYF.

The chain links TRBV4-1 to TRBJ1-2; D is possibly TRBD1 (6 bases). Trimming took 1 base from V and 5 from J, leaving 29 bases between them. Germline lookup yields CDR1 MGHRA and CDR2 YSYEKL. The CDR3 runs 20 residues. The CDR3 spells CASSQGVVATGSVLEYGYTF. The CDR3 bases are TGCGCCAGCAGCCAAGGAGTGGTGGCAACAGGGTCGGTTTTAGAGTATGGCTACACCTTC.

V and J are TRBV3-1 (or the pseudogene TRBV3-2) and TRBJ2-3, with TRBD1 identical over 9 bases. There are 15 residues in the CDR3. CDR1 and CDR2 from the germline V gene are LGHDT and YNNKEL (reference sequence). The trim removed 1 base at V and 3 bases at J, leaving 2 bases unmatched. In DNA form, the CDR3 reads TGTGCCAGCAGCCAAGGTGGACAGGGGACAGATACGCAGTATTTT. Protein product: CASSQGGQGTDTQYF.

The CDR3 region is CASSRLPTNEKLFF. The CDR3 bases are TGTGCCAGCAGCAGACTACCTACTAATGAAAAACTGTTTTTT. V and J are TRBV5-4 and TRBJ1-4; D unclear. The CDR3 has 14 amino acids. Germline loops: CDR1 SGHNT, CDR2 YYREEE (reference sequence). V lost 4 bases, J lost 2 bases, and 9 bases lay in between.